The rows below give T cell receptor beta chains drawn from one sample of a study of blood T cell repertoires in COVID-19. The assay was immunoSEQ multiplex PCR, and TCRdb's table has in-frame clones only and misses some. The sample consists of roughly 260,000 clones, about 90% of them appearing once. The source material was peripheral blood. The receptors derive from a woman aged 45-59 years with acute or convalescent COVID-19. Both conserved end residues are part of each CDR3. The order of the fields is clone size, D gene, V gene, J gene, CDR3 protein, CDR3 DNA. The D gene is left open where the match is weak. Clone size is stated in some rows and not others, as once, few, many or a class when expanded.

-	-	TRBV6-2/TRBV6-3	TRBJ2-7	CASSYSRGEQYF	TGTGCCAGCAGTTACTCTCGAGGCGAGCAGTACTTC
-	-	TRBV7-2	TRBJ2-1	CASSLVRVDEQFF	TGTGCCAGCAGCTTGGTCAGGGTGGATGAGCAGTTCTTC
-	TRBD1	TRBV19	TRBJ1-6	CASRDRGLWTGDNSPLHF	TGTGCCAGTAGGGACCGCGGCCTATGGACAGGGGATAATTCACCCCTCCACTTT
-	-	TRBV10-3	TRBJ2-7	CATSRGRDTEQYF	TGTGCCACCAGTAGGGGCCGGGACACCGAGCAGTACTTC
-	-	TRBV24-1	TRBJ2-3	CATSDLGAASTDTQYF	TGTGCCACCAGTGATTTGGGCGCGGCTAGCACAGATACGCAGTATTTT
once	TRBD1	TRBV11-2	TRBJ1-3	CASSLNRGGNTIYF	TGTGCCAGCAGTCTCAACAGGGGTGGAAACACCATATATTTT
-	TRBD2	TRBV7-9	TRBJ2-1	CASSLDPFAGASYNEQFF	TGTGCCAGCAGCTTGGACCCTTTCGCGGGAGCGTCCTACAATGAGCAGTTCTTC
once	-	TRBV7-9	TRBJ1-3	CASRPEYSGSGNTIYF	TGTGCCAGCCGACCCGAGTACTCGGGCTCTGGAAACACCATATATTTT
many	-	TRBV4-1	TRBJ1-4	CASSPWALGVEKLFF	TGCGCCAGCAGCCCGTGGGCACTGGGAGTTGAAAAACTGTTTTTT
-	-	TRBV29-1	TRBJ1-2	CSVELDRPGYTF	TGCAGCGTGGAACTAGACAGGCCTGGCTACACCTTC
-	TRBD2	TRBV4-1	TRBJ2-3	CASSHPSGRALSGTDTQYF	TGCGCCAGCAGCCACCCTAGCGGGAGGGCCCTCAGTGGCACAGATACGCAGTATTTT